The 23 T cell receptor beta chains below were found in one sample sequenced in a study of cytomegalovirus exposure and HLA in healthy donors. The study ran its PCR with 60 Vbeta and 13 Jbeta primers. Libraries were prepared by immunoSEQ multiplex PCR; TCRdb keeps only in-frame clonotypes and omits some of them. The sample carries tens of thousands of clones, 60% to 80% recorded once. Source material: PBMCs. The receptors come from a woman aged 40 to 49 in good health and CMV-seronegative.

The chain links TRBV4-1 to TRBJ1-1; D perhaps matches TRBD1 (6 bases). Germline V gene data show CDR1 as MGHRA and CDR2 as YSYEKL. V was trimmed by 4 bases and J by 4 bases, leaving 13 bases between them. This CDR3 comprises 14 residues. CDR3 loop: CASSPGTGSTEAFF. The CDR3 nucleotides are TGCGCCAGCAGCCCCGGAACAGGGTCCACTGAAGCTTTCTTT.

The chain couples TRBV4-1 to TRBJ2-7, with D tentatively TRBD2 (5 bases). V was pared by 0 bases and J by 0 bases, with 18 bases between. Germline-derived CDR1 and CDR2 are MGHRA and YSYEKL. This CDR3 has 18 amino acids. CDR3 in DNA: TGCGCCAGCAGCCAAGATAGGAGGATACGGCGGAGCTCCTACGAGCAGTACTTC. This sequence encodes CASSQDRRIRRSSYEQYF.

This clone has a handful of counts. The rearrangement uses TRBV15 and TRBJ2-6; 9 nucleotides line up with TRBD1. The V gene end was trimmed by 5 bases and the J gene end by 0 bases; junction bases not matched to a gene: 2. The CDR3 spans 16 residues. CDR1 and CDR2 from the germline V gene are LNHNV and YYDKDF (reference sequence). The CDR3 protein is CATSGDRVSGANVLTF. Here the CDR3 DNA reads TGTGCCACCAGCGGGGACAGGGTCTCTGGGGCCAACGTCCTGACTTTC.

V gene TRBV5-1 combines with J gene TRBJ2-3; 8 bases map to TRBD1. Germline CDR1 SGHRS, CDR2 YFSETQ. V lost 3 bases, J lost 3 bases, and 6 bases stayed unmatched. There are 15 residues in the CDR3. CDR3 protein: CASSSPGQGTDTQYF. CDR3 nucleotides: TGCGCCAGCAGCTCCCCTGGACAGGGAACAGATACGCAGTATTTT.

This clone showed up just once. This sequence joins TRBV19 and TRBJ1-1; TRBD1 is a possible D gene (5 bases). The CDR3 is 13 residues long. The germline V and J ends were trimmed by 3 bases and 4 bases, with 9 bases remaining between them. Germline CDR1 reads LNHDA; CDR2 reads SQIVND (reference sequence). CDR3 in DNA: TGTGCCAGTAGTATGGGGCGGGGCACTGAAGCTTTCTTT. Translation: CASSMGRGTEAFF.

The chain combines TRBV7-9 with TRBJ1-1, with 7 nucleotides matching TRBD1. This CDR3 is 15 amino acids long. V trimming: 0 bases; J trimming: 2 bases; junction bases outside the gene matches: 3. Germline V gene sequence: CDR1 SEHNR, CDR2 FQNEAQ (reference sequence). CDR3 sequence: CASSLADRDNTEAFF. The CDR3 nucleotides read TGTGCCAGCAGCTTAGCAGACAGGGATAACACTGAAGCTTTCTTT.

The CDR3 bases are TGTGCCAGCAGTGAATGGTGGACAGGGAAGGCCGGGGAGCTGTTTTTT. Encoded protein: CASSEWWTGKAGELFF. The chain links TRBV6-1 to TRBJ2-2; 8 positions agree with TRBD1. V dropped 2 bases and J dropped 6; count of bases not matched to a gene: 8. Germline V gene lookup returns CDR1 MNHNS and CDR2 SASEGT. This CDR3 comprises 16 residues.

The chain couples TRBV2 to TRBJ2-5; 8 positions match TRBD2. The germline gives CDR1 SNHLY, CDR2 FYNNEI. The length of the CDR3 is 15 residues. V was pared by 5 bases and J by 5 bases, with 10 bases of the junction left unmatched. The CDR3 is CASSSGSLPAETQYF. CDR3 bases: TGTGCCAGCAGTAGCGGGAGCCTCCCAGCGGAGACCCAGTACTTC. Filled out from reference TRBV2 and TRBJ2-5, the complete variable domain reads EPEVTQTPSHQVTQMGQEVILRCVPISNHLYFYWYRQILGQKVEFLVSFYNNEISEKSEIFDDQFSVERPDGSNFTLKIRSTKLEDSAMYFCASSSGSLPAETQYFGPGTRLLVL.

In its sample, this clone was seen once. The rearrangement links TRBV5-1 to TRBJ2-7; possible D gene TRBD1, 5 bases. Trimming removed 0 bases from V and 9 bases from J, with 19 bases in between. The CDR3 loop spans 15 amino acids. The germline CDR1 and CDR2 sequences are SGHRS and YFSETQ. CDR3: CASSLDGRVDLGQYF. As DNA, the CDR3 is TGCGCCAGCAGCTTGGATGGCAGGGTTGACCTGGGGCAGTACTTC. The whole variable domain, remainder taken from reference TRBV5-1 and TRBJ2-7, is KAGVTQTPRYLIKTRGQQVTLSCSPISGHRSVSWYQQTPGQGLQFLFEYFSETQRNKGNFPGRFSGRQFSNSRSEMNVSTLELGDSALYLCASSLDGRVDLGQYFGPGTRLTVT.

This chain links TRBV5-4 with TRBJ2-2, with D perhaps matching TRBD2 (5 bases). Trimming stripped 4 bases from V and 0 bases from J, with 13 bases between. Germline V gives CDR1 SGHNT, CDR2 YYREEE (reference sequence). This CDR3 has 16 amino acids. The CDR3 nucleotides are TGTGCCAGCAGCCCAAGGAGCGGTACGAACACCGGGGAGCTGTTTTTT. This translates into CASSPRSGTNTGELFF.

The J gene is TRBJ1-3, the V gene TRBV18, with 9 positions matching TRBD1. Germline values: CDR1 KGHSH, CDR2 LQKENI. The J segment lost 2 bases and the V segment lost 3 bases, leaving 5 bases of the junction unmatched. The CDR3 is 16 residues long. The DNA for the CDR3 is TGTGCCAGCTCACCGGAACAGGGGGCGCCTGGAAACACCATATATTTT. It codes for CASSPEQGAPGNTIYF.

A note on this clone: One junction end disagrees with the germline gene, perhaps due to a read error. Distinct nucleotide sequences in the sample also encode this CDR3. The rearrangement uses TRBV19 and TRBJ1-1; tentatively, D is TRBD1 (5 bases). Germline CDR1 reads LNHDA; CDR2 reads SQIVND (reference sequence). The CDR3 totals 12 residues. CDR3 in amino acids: CAKGHLNTEAFF. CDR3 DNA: TGTGCCAAAGGACACCTGAACACTGAGGCTTTCTTT.

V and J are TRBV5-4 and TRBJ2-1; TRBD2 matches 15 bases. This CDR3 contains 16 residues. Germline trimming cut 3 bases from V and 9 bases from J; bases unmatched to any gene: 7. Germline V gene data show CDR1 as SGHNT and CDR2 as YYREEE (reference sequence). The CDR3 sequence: CASSSGLAGGRVEQFF. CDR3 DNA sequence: TGTGCCAGCAGCTCCGGACTAGCGGGAGGGCGCGTTGAGCAGTTCTTC.

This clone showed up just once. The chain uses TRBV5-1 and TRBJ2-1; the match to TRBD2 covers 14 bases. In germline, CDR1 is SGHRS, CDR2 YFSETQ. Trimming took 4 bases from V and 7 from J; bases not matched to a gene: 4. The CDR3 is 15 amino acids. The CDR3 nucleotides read TGCGCCAGCAGCGCGGGACTAGCGGGGGTTAATGAGCAGTTCTTC. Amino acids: CASSAGLAGVNEQFF.

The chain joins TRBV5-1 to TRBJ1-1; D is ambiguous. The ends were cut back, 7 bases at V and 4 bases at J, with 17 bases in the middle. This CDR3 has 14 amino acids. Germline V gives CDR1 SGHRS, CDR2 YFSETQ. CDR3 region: CASGSGGGFTEAFF. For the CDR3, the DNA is TGCGCCAGCGGAAGCGGCGGCGGGTTCACTGAAGCTTTCTTT.

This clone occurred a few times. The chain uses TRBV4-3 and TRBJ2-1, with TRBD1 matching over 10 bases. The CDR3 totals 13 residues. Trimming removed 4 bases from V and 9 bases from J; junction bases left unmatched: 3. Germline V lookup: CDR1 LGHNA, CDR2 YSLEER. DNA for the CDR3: TGCGCCAGCAGCCTTGGGACAGGGGCTGAGCAGTTCTTC. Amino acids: CASSLGTGAEQFF.

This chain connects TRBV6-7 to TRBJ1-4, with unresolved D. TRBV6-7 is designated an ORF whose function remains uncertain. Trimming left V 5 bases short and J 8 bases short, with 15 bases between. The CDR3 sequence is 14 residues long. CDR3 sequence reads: CASSLAIPGEKLFF. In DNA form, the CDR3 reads TGTGCCAGCAGTCTAGCTATCCCGGGGGAAAAACTGTTTTTT.

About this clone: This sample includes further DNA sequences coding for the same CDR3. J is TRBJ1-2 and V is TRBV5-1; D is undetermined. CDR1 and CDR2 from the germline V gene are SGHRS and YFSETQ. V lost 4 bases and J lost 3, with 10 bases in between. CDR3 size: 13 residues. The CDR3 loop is CASSPGGDYGYTF. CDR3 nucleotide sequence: TGCGCCAGCAGCCCAGGCGGGGACTATGGCTACACCTTC.

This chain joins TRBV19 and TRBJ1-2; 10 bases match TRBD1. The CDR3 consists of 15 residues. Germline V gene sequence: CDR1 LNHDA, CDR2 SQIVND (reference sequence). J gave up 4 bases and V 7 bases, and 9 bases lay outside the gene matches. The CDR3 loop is CASTKGTGEIYGYTF. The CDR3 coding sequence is TGTGCCAGTACCAAAGGGACAGGGGAAATCTATGGCTACACCTTC.

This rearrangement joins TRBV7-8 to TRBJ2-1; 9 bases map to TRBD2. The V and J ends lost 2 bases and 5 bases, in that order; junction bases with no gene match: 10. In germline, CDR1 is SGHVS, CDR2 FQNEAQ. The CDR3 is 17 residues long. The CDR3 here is CASSLTFLAGLHNEQFF. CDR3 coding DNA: TGTGCCAGCAGCTTAACCTTTCTAGCGGGATTACACAATGAGCAGTTCTTC.

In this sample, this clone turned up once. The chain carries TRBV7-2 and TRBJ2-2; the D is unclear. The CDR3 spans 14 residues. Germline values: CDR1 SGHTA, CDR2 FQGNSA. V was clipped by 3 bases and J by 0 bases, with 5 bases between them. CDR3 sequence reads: CASSLAANTGELFF. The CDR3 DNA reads TGTGCCAGCAGCTTGGCGGCGAACACCGGGGAGCTGTTTTTT.

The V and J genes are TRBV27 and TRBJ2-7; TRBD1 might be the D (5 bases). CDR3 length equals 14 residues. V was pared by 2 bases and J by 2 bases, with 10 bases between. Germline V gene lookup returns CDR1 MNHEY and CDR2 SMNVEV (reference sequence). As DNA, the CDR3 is TGTGCCAGCAGTTTAAAGGGGAACCCCTACGAGCAGTACTTC. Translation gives CASSLKGNPYEQYF.

In nucleotides, the CDR3 is TGCGCCAGCAGCCTAGACTGGACAGGTTCCTACGAGCAGTACTTC. It codes for CASSLDWTGSYEQYF. This rearrangement joins TRBV5-1 to TRBJ2-7; 7 nucleotides line up with TRBD1. The CDR3 is made up of 15 amino acids. With V trimmed by 4 bases and J by 1 base, 8 bases remained unmatched. CDR1 is SGHRS, CDR2 YFSETQ, per germline.